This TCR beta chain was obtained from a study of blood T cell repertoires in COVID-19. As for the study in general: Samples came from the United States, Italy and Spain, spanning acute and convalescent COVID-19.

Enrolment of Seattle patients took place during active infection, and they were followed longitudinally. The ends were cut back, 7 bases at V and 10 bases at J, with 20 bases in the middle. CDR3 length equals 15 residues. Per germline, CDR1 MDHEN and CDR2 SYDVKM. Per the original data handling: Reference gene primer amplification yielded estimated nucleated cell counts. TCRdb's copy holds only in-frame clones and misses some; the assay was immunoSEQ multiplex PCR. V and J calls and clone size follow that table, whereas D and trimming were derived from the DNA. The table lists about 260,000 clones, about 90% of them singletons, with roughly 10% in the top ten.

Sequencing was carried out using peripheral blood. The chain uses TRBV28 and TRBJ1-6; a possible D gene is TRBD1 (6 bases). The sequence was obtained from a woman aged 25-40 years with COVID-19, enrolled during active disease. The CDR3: CASTQAGAGSSPLHF. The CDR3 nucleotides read TGTGCCAGCACCCAGGCAGGGGCAGGGTCCTCACCCCTCCACTTT.